The sequence of this T cell receptor beta chain was determined in a study of breast tumors, draining lymph nodes, adjacent tissues. General study results and limits: Tumors had less TCR diversity than lymph nodes, more than nontumor tissue. Tumor T cell lymph node origin was a supported hypothesis, not proven.

CDR1 is SGDLS, CDR2 YYNGEE, per germline. There are 15 residues in the CDR3. The V end lost 3 bases, the J end lost 6 bases, and 16 bases lay between the germline ends. For this clonotype: The antigen is unknown.

TCRdb reprocessed the multiplex PCR reads via MiXCR and lists one record per CDR3 protein. This repertoire shows some 150,000 distinct CDR3 sequences, more than 20% found once; its top ten account for more than 2.5%. Breast cancer patients provided tissue from their axillary draining lymph nodes. The sequencing sample was made of axillary lymph node tissue. The clonotype originates from a female donor with breast cancer. Some clones in this sample may be carry-over from other donors' samples. The chain employs TRBV9 and TRBJ2-1, with D perhaps TRBD2 (6 bases). The DNA for the CDR3 is TGTGCCAGCAGCGCTACTAGCCGTATCCCCAATGAGCAGTTCTTC. Translation gives CASSATSRIPNEQFF.